The clone carrying this TCR beta chain was seen ten or more times. Its cognate antigen is unknown. TCRdb used MiXCR to reprocess the multiplex PCR reads, holding one entry per CDR3 protein. The sample holds more than 50,000 distinct CDR3 sequences, approximately 57% seen once. This sample stems from a study of breast tumors, draining lymph nodes, adjacent tissues. Study-level points and caveats: Luminal-like breast cancer showed significantly higher tumor–nontumor repertoire similarity than basal-like.

The CDR3 contains 13 residues. Germline CDR1 reads SGHTS; CDR2 reads YDEGEE. V lost 2 bases, J lost 3 bases, and 9 bases lay in between. The chain has TRBV5-8 and TRBJ2-7, with D perhaps TRBD2 (6 bases). The sample was breast tumor tissue. The sequence came from a female donor with breast cancer. Some clones in this sample may be carry-over from other donors' samples. The CDR3 loop is CASSLDGGYEQYF. The CDR3 DNA is TGTGCCAGCAGCTTAGACGGGGGCTACGAGCAGTACTTC.